The 3 T cell receptor beta chains listed next were all sequenced from one sample in a study of blood T cells in healthy people across ages. A sample-barcoded 5' primer and a J-beta primer mix were used in a second PCR of about 6 to 11 cycles. TCRdb itself ran the 5' RACE reads through MiXCR, one entry per CDR3 protein. The repertoire has approximately 1,100,000 distinct CDR3 sequences, roughly 45% of them found once; the top ten carry approximately 17%. The source material was blood. Receptors originate from an older woman in good health.

This clonotype has more than one count but fewer than ten. The rearrangement joins TRBV7-3 to TRBJ2-5, with D possibly called TRBD1 or TRBD2 (5 bases each). Trimming took off 2 bases at V and 7 bases at J, with 14 bases between the two ends. Germline V gene sequence: CDR1 SGHTA, CDR2 FQGTGA. The CDR3 has 14 amino acids. This CDR3 is CASSLFGTIGTQYF. CDR3 nucleotide sequence: TGTGCCAGCAGCTTATTTGGGACCATTGGGACCCAGTACTTC.

The chain uses TRBV7-7 and TRBJ2-5; TRBD2 agrees at 9 bases. Germline CDR1 reads SSHAT; CDR2 reads FNYEAQ (reference sequence). Trimming cost V 5 bases and J 4 bases; bases outside gene matches: 5. The CDR3 is 14 amino acids. CDR3 DNA sequence: TGTGCCAGCAGCACTAGCGGGTTTCGAGAGACCCAGTACTTC. Its translation: CASSTSGFRETQYF.

The V call is TRBV10-3, the J call TRBJ2-7; 13 bases align to TRBD2. The junction had 7 bases not matched to a gene; V was cut back by 3 bases and J by 5 bases. The CDR3 has 16 residues. Germline loops: CDR1 ENHRY, CDR2 SYGVKD. Here the CDR3 DNA reads TGTGCCATCAGTGAACCGGGACTAGCGGGATTGAACGAGCAGTACTTC. Protein sequence: CAISEPGLAGLNEQYF.